A selection of T cell receptor beta chains follows, all from one sample in a study of immune evolution from preneoplasia to lung adenocarcinoma. The repertoire was sequenced with immunoSEQ multiplex PCR; TCRdb's copy has only in-frame clones and lacks some. The data contain tens of thousands of clones, around 75% of them singletons. What was sequenced was FFPE invasive lung adenocarcinoma tissue. The receptors shown here come from a person in their 60s with lung adenocarcinoma. Both conserved end residues are trimmed from each CDR3. Fields, in order: V gene, J gene, D gene, CDR3 protein. D genes are given only for firm matches.

TRBV6-1,TRBJ2-2,NA,ASSAVRGPTGELF
TRBV30,TRBJ1-5,NA,AWSVLEGEANQPQH
TRBV7-2,TRBJ2-3,TRBD2,ASSSQGAGGGDTQY
TRBV5-1,TRBJ1-5,TRBD1,ASSLGGQTDQPQH
TRBV11-3,TRBJ2-6,NA,ASSSRSFSGANVLT
TRBV7-9,TRBJ2-5,NA,ASSSGTEETQY
TRBV5-6,TRBJ2-7,NA,ASSLASTNLFYEQY
TRBV29-1,TRBJ2-5,NA,SVREVGQETQY
TRBV11-2,TRBJ2-1,TRBD2,ASSFVSGTNNEQF
TRBV5-1,TRBJ1-4,NA,ASSLKAGRWLQEKLF
TRBV10-3,TRBJ1-2,TRBD1,AISQDRDNGYT
TRBV11-2,TRBJ1-4,NA,ASSRVISDPLF
TRBV2,TRBJ2-1,NA,ASSDWQGGDEQF
TRBV19,TRBJ1-2,NA,ASTSGQQSAGYT
TRBV18,TRBJ2-1,TRBD2,ASSPPGLAGVQF
TRBV11-2,TRBJ1-5,NA,ASSLGKGQPQH
TRBV7-2,TRBJ1-1,TRBD1,ASSLGWTGVKAF
TRBV28,TRBJ1-5,TRBD1,ASSLGQRRYSNQPQH
TRBV5-1,TRBJ2-2,NA,ASSLEGYGELF
TRBV5-1,TRBJ2-7,NA,ASSSRDIYEQY
TRBV5-7,TRBJ2-6,NA,ASFEWLGANVLT
TRBV7-3,TRBJ2-3,NA,ASSLYWAPTSTDTQY
TRBV5-5,TRBJ1-3,TRBD1,ASSLAQGTPTVY
TRBV18,TRBJ2-5,NA,ASSQGDQETQY
TRBV10-1,TRBJ2-3,TRBD2,ASSELTGTSGRRNADTQY
TRBV5-1,TRBJ1-1,NA,ASSSRQAEAF
TRBV7-2,TRBJ1-1,NA,ASSSRGRSEAF
TRBV28,TRBJ1-3,NA,ASSLPGTVSGNTIY
TRBV5-6,TRBJ1-3,NA,ASSLPGNSGNTIY
TRBV5-5,TRBJ1-1,NA,ASSPRGNVGQLEITEAF
TRBV6-1,TRBJ2-1,TRBD2,ASRTSGSSYNEQF
TRBV5-1,TRBJ2-7,NA,ASSLTPGSREQY
TRBV7-2,TRBJ2-7,NA,ASSGRQEGTAVQY
TRBV4-1,TRBJ2-1,TRBD1,ASSQPGQVKHEQF
TRBV27,TRBJ1-5,NA,ASSFTGVGQPQH
TRBV6-1,TRBJ1-2,NA,ASRAPVNYGYT
TRBV9,TRBJ2-1,NA,ASSVGGSGVKHNEQF
TRBV28,TRBJ1-2,NA,ASTRRGRNYGYT
TRBV5-1,TRBJ2-3,TRBD2,ASSLGTSGNTDTQY
TRBV25-1,TRBJ2-1,TRBD1,ASSGTGNNEQF